This is a list of T cell receptor beta chains from one sample in a study of blood T cell repertoires in COVID-19. Sequencing was performed with immunoSEQ multiplex PCR; in TCRdb, only in-frame clones are kept and a portion is missing. Of fewer than 300,000 clones listed, 88% are singletons. Sequences were obtained from peripheral blood. Source of these receptors: a middle-aged woman who had recovered from COVID-19. The CDR3 runs from the conserved cysteine through the conserved F or W. D genes are given only for firm matches. Rows may omit the clone size; those that give it use once, few, many or a size class.

abundance: NA
d_gene: TRBD2
j_gene: TRBJ2-1
v_gene: TRBV4-3
CDR3nt: TGCGCCAGCAGCCAAGAAATAGCGGGAGGGTACAATGAGCAGTTCTTC
CDR3aa: CASSQEIAGGYNEQFF

abundance: NA
d_gene: TRBD2
j_gene: TRBJ2-2
v_gene: TRBV10-2
CDR3nt: TGCGCCAGCACCCGGGGGGCTAGCGGGGGAACCGGGGAGCTGTTTTTT
CDR3aa: CASTRGASGGTGELFF

abundance: NA
d_gene: TRBD1
j_gene: TRBJ1-1
v_gene: TRBV15
CDR3nt: TGTGCCACCAGCAGAGGACAGGGGGCGTGGGAAGCTTTCTTT
CDR3aa: CATSRGQGAWEAFF

abundance: NA
d_gene: NA
j_gene: TRBJ1-2
v_gene: TRBV5-1
CDR3nt: TGCGCCAGCAGGGCCCATGACATTAACTATGGCTACACCTTC
CDR3aa: CASRAHDINYGYTF

abundance: NA
d_gene: TRBD2
j_gene: TRBJ2-1
v_gene: TRBV6-5
CDR3nt: TGTGCCAGCAGTTACTCGGGACTAGCGCCCAATGAGCAGTTCTTC
CDR3aa: CASSYSGLAPNEQFF

abundance: NA
d_gene: NA
j_gene: TRBJ2-7
v_gene: TRBV30
CDR3nt: TGTGCCTGGACCTTCATTGGGGGGTACGAGCAGTACTTC
CDR3aa: CAWTFIGGYEQYF

abundance: NA
d_gene: TRBD2
j_gene: TRBJ2-3
v_gene: TRBV2
CDR3nt: TGTGCCAGCAAGCCCCGGGCGGGGGGCACAGATACGCAGTATTTT
CDR3aa: CASKPRAGGTDTQYF

abundance: once
d_gene: TRBD1
j_gene: TRBJ1-5
v_gene: TRBV4-3
CDR3nt: TGCGCCAGCAGCCAAGAGGCTCGGACAGGTCTCCGATGGCAGCCCCAGCATTTT
CDR3aa: CASSQEARTGLRWQPQHF

abundance: few
d_gene: TRBD1
j_gene: TRBJ1-5
v_gene: TRBV19
CDR3nt: TGTGCCAGTAGTATAGGGGGACAGACCTATCAGCCCCAGCATTTT
CDR3aa: CASSIGGQTYQPQHF

abundance: once
d_gene: TRBD1
j_gene: TRBJ2-2
v_gene: TRBV5-1
CDR3nt: TGCGCCAGCAGGGGACAGGGGTCCCCGAACACCGGGGAGCTGTTTTTT
CDR3aa: CASRGQGSPNTGELFF

abundance: NA
d_gene: TRBD2
j_gene: TRBJ2-2
v_gene: TRBV15
CDR3nt: TGTGCCACCTCCCCAAGCGGGGGGCACCGGGAGCTGTTTTTT
CDR3aa: CATSPSGGHRELFF

abundance: NA
d_gene: TRBD2
j_gene: TRBJ2-3
v_gene: TRBV19
CDR3nt: TGTGCCAGTAGTATAGGGCTAGCGGGAGTTCGTAGCACAGATACGCAGTATTTT
CDR3aa: CASSIGLAGVRSTDTQYF

abundance: NA
d_gene: TRBD1
j_gene: TRBJ1-5
v_gene: TRBV2
CDR3nt: TGTGCCAGCAGCGCGGGACAGTTCCAGCCCCAGCATTTT
CDR3aa: CASSAGQFQPQHF

abundance: NA
d_gene: NA
j_gene: TRBJ1-2
v_gene: TRBV4-3
CDR3nt: TGCGCCAGCAGCCCATCACGGGGATATGGCTACACCTTC
CDR3aa: CASSPSRGYGYTF

abundance: NA
d_gene: TRBD1
j_gene: TRBJ2-7
v_gene: TRBV7-9
CDR3nt: TGTGCCAGCAGGGGACAGGGAACCTACGAGCAGTACTTC
CDR3aa: CASRGQGTYEQYF

abundance: NA
d_gene: NA
j_gene: TRBJ1-1
v_gene: TRBV30
CDR3nt: TGTGCCTGGAGTGCCCCTGGGCCCCAAGAAGAAGCTTTCTTT
CDR3aa: CAWSAPGPQEEAFF

abundance: NA
d_gene: TRBD1
j_gene: TRBJ1-2
v_gene: TRBV3-1/TRBV3-2
CDR3nt: TGTGCCAGCAGCTACCGACAGGGGGCTGGCTATGGCTACACCTTC
CDR3aa: CASSYRQGAGYGYTF

abundance: NA
d_gene: NA
j_gene: TRBJ2-4
v_gene: TRBV6-5
CDR3nt: TGTGCCAGCAGTTACTCGGCGGGGCACAAAAACATTCAGTACTTC
CDR3aa: CASSYSAGHKNIQYF

abundance: NA
d_gene: NA
j_gene: TRBJ2-3
v_gene: TRBV5-4
CDR3nt: TGTGCCAGCAGCTTGGCCAGGGACTCACGACCCACAGATACGCAGTATTTT
CDR3aa: CASSLARDSRPTDTQYF

abundance: NA
d_gene: TRBD1
j_gene: TRBJ1-2
v_gene: TRBV5-1
CDR3nt: TGCGCCAGCAGCTTGGAAGGGGGCTCGGGCTATGGCTACACCTTC
CDR3aa: CASSLEGGSGYGYTF

abundance: NA
d_gene: NA
j_gene: TRBJ1-6
v_gene: TRBV11-3
CDR3nt: TGTGCCAGCAGCTTAGATCAGCGCGGGCCAGGGGCCCTCCACTTT
CDR3aa: CASSLDQRGPGALHF

abundance: NA
d_gene: TRBD2
j_gene: TRBJ2-2
v_gene: TRBV7-3
CDR3nt: TGTGCCAGCACGGCTAGCGGGAGTAGGTCCGGGGAGCTGTTTTTT
CDR3aa: CASTASGSRSGELFF

abundance: NA
d_gene: TRBD2
j_gene: TRBJ2-3
v_gene: TRBV19
CDR3nt: TGTGCCAGTAGTTTAGGCCCGGGGGGGACAGATACGCAGTATTTT
CDR3aa: CASSLGPGGTDTQYF

abundance: once
d_gene: NA
j_gene: TRBJ2-7
v_gene: TRBV4-3
CDR3nt: TGCGCCAGCAGCCCCCGGGCAGGGGTTCCCTACGAGCAGTACTTC
CDR3aa: CASSPRAGVPYEQYF

abundance: NA
d_gene: TRBD1
j_gene: TRBJ2-5
v_gene: TRBV5-8
CDR3nt: TGTGCCAGCAGCCCGACAGGGGGCGGGAGAGAGACCCAGTACTTC
CDR3aa: CASSPTGGGRETQYF

abundance: NA
d_gene: NA
j_gene: TRBJ1-1
v_gene: TRBV5-6
CDR3nt: TGTGCCAGCAGCTTGGGCCCCAGGACACCTGAAGCTTTCTTT
CDR3aa: CASSLGPRTPEAFF

abundance: NA
d_gene: TRBD2
j_gene: TRBJ2-7
v_gene: TRBV5-1
CDR3nt: TGCGCCAGCAGCTTGGGGACTAGCGGCTACGAGCAGTACTTC
CDR3aa: CASSLGTSGYEQYF

abundance: NA
d_gene: TRBD1
j_gene: TRBJ2-2
v_gene: TRBV2
CDR3nt: TGTGCCAGCAGTCCAAGAGGGGGACAGGGGAACACCGGGGAGCTGTTTTTT
CDR3aa: CASSPRGGQGNTGELFF

abundance: NA
d_gene: NA
j_gene: TRBJ1-5
v_gene: TRBV30
CDR3nt: TGTGCCTGGAGTGGTGGGGGGGGCGGCAATCAGCCCCAGCATTTT
CDR3aa: CAWSGGGGGNQPQHF

abundance: NA
d_gene: TRBD1
j_gene: TRBJ1-1
v_gene: TRBV6-5
CDR3nt: TGTGCCAGCAGGATCTCCCAGGGGGCAGGCACTGAAGCTTTCTTT
CDR3aa: CASRISQGAGTEAFF